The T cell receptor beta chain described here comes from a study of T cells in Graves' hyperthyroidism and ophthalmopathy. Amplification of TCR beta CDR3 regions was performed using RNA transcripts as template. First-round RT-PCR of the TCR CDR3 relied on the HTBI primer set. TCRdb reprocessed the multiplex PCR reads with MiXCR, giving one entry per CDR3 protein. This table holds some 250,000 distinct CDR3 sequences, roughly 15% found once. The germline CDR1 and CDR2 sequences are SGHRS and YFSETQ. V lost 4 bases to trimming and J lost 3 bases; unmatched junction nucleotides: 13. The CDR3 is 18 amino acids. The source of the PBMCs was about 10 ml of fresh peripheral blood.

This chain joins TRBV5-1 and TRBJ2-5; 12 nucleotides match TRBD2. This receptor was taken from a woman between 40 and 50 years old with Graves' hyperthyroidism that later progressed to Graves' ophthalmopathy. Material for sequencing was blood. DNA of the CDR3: TGCGCCAGCAGCCCGGGGGCTAGCGGGAGGGCCGGGGAAGAGACCCAGTACTTC. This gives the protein CASSPGASGRAGEETQYF. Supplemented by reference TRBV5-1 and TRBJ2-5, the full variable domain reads KAGVTQTPRYLIKTRGQQVTLSCSPISGHRSVSWYQQTPGQGLQFLFEYFSETQRNKGNFPGRFSGRQFSNSRSEMNVSTLELGDSALYLCASSPGASGRAGEETQYFGPGTRLLVL.